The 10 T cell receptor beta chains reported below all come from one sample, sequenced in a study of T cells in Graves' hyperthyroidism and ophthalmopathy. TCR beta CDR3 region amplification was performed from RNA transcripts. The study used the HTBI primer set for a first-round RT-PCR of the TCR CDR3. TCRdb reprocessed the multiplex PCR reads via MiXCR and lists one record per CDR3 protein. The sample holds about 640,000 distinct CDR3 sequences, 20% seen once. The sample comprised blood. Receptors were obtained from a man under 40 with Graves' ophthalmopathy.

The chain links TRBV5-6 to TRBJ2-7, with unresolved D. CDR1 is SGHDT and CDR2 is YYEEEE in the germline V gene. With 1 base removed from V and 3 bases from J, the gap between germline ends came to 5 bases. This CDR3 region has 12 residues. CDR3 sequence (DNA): TGTGCCAGCAGCTTGATCAACTACGAGCAGTACTTC. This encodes CASSLINYEQYF.

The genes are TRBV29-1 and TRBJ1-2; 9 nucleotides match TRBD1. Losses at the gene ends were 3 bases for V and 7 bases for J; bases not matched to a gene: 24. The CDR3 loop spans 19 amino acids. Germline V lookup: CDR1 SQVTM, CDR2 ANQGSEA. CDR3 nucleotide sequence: TGCAGCGTTGATTTTATCGTACCGGGACAGGGAAACCCCTTGGGTGGCTACACCTTC. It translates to CSVDFIVPGQGNPLGGYTF.

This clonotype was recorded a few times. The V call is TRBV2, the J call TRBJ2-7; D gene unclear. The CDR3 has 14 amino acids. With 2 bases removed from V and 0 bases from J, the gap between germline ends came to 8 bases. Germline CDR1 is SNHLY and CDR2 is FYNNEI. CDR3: CASSETRSSYEQYF. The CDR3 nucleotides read TGTGCCAGCAGTGAAACCAGAAGCTCCTACGAGCAGTACTTC.

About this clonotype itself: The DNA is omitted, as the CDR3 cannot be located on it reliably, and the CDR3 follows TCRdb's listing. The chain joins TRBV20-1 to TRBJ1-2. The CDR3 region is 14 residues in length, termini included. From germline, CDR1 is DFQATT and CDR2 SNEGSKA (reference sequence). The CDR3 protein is CSAIVGFGAGGYIF.

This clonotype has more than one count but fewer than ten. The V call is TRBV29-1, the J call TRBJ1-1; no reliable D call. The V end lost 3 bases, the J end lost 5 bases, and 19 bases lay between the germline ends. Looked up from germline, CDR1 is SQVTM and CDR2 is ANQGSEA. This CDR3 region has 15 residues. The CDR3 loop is CSVEDPRDGKTEAFF. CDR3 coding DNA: TGCAGCGTTGAGGACCCCCGAGACGGGAAGACTGAAGCTTTCTTT.

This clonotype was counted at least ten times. Written as DNA, the CDR3 is TGTGCCAGCAGTTACTCGGCGACTGCCCAAGAGACCCAGTACTTC. Amino acid sequence: CASSYSATAQETQYF. J is TRBJ2-5 and V is TRBV6-5; D gene unclear. The CDR3 has 15 residues. Between the trimmed V and J ends, which lost 0 bases and 1 base, there was a span of 9 bases. Germline V lookup: CDR1 MNHEY, CDR2 SVGAGI.

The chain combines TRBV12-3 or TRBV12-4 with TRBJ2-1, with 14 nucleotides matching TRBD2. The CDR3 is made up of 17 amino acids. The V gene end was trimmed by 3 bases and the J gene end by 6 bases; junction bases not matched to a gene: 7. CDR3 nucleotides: TGTGCCAGCAGTTTGACTAGCGGGAGGGCCGGGGGCAATGAGCAGTTCTTC. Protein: CASSLTSGRAGGNEQFF.

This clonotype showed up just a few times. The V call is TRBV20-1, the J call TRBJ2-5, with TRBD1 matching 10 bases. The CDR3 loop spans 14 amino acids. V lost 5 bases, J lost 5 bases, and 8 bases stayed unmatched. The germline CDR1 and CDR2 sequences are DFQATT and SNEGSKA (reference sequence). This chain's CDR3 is CSARDRGFGETQYF. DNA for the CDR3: TGCAGTGCTCGGGACAGGGGCTTCGGCGAGACCCAGTACTTC.

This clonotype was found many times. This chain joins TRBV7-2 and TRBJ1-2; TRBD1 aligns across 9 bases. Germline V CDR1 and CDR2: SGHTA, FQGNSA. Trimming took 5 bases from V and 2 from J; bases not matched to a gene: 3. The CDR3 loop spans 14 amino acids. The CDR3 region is CASSVGTGNYGYTF. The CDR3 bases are TGTGCCAGCAGCGTAGGGACAGGGAACTATGGCTACACCTTC.

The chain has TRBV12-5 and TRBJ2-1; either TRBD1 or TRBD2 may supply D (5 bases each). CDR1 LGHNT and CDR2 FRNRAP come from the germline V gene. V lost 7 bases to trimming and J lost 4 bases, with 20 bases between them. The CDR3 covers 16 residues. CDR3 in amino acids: CASAPGTTSTYNEQFF. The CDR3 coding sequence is TGTGCTAGTGCCCCGGGGACCACCTCAACGTACAATGAGCAGTTCTTC. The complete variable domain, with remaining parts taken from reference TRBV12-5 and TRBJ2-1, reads DARVTQTPRHKVTEMGQEVTMRCQPILGHNTVFWYRQTMMQGLELLAYFRNRAPLDDSGMPKDRFSAEMPDATLATLKIQPSEPRDSAVYFCASAPGTTSTYNEQFFGPGTRLTVL.